This T cell receptor beta chain was recovered during a study of cytomegalovirus exposure and HLA in healthy donors. Study context: In an earlier analysis, 90 million to 130 million unique TCR beta sequences were found from some 170 million T cells. Study findings and constraints: The HLA-A and HLA-B alleles of most subjects were reportedly predicted accurately from TCR beta sequences. With DRB1 most and HLA-C fewest, TCR association rates differed between HLA loci in a later analysis.

Comment on this clone: Antigen unknown.

The V end lost 5 bases, the J end lost 1 base, and 11 bases lay between the germline ends. The germline gives CDR1 MGHDK, CDR2 SYGVNS. The CDR3 has 15 residues. A multiplex PCR was run with 60 Vbeta primers and 13 Jbeta primers. Assay used: immunoSEQ multiplex PCR; TCRdb lists only in-frame clones, some missing. Among over 100,000 clones, just under 70% were seen once, and the ten largest hold under 6.5%. The chain is built from TRBV25-1 and TRBJ2-2, with D maybe TRBD1 (6 bases). The sequencing input was PBMCs. This receptor was identified in a woman in her seventies in good health and CMV-seropositive. This chain's CDR3 is CASSQGMENTGELFF. The CDR3 DNA sequence: TGTGCCAGCAGTCAGGGGATGGAGAACACCGGGGAGCTGTTTTTT.